This record covers a single TCR beta chain. Germline V gene lookup returns CDR1 MDHEN and CDR2 SYDVKM. The CDR3 length is 12 residues. V was pared by 7 bases and J by 5 bases, with 9 bases between. These data belong to a study of T-cell reconstitution after alpha-beta-depleted transplantation in children. Unique molecular identifiers were used in preparing the TCRbeta library. TCRdb used MiXCR to reprocess the PCR reads, holding one entry per CDR3 protein. The sample contains fewer than 550,000 distinct CDR3 sequences, over 9.5% of which appear only once. The material sequenced was PBMCs, mostly from graft donor cells, taken 180 days after TCRalphabeta/CD19-depleted stem cell transplant. This clonotype was obtained from a female patient aged 2-9 years who had a stem cell transplant for aplastic anemia, so the T cells may come from the graft donor. The chain is built from TRBV28 and TRBJ1-5, with a possible D match to TRBD1 (5 bases). The CDR3 DNA reads as TGTGCCAGCAATGGGGGTGATCAGCCCCAGCATTTT. Residues: CASNGGDQPQHF.